These 5 T cell receptor beta chains came from one sample sequenced in a study of CD8 T cells in Susac syndrome. An input of roughly 0.45 to 1 ug of RNA was subjected to reverse transcription using random hexamers. Using its own MiXCR run on the immunoSEQ multiplex PCR reads, TCRdb lists one record per CDR3 protein. The sample holds about 210,000 distinct CDR3 sequences, roughly 96% seen once. Input material: CD4+ T cells from PBMCs. The receptors originated from a human donor with multiple sclerosis.

The chain is built from TRBV10-3 and TRBJ2-1; TRBD2 agrees at 14 bases. CDR3 size: 17 residues. Germline V gene data show CDR1 as ENHRY and CDR2 as SYGVKD. The V and J ends lost 0 bases and 8 bases, in that order; junction bases with no gene match: 6. The CDR3 sequence is CAISESTSGGVTDEQFF. CDR3 in DNA: TGTGCCATCAGTGAGTCGACTAGCGGGGGGGTCACCGATGAGCAGTTCTTC.

The V call is TRBV7-9, the J call TRBJ1-5; D remains unclear. CDR3 length: 14 residues. Trimming shortened V by 3 bases and J by 0 bases, and 6 bases separated the two germline ends. The V gene's germline CDR1 is SEHNR and CDR2 FQNEAQ (reference sequence). The CDR3 protein is CASSFSNSNQPQHF. DNA for the CDR3: TGTGCCAGCAGCTTCAGTAATAGCAATCAGCCCCAGCATTTT.

The chain uses TRBV2 and TRBJ1-5; D gene unclear. This CDR3 is 13 amino acids long. In germline, CDR1 is SNHLY, CDR2 FYNNEI. V lost 2 bases and J 4 bases, leaving 6 bases between the germline ends. This chain's CDR3 is CASSEIGNQPQHF. The CDR3 DNA is TGTGCCAGCAGTGAAATCGGGAATCAGCCCCAGCATTTT.

The chain combines TRBV9 with TRBJ2-2, with no clear D. The V and J ends lost 3 bases and 4 bases respectively, with 1 base between them. The CDR3 spans 11 residues. CDR1 and CDR2 (germline): SGDLS, YYNGEE. CDR3 loop: CASSATGELFF. For the CDR3, the DNA is TGTGCCAGCAGCGCCACCGGGGAGCTGTTTTTT.

A single count supports this clonotype. The J gene is TRBJ2-2, the V gene TRBV19; 7 bases are a match to TRBD2. CDR1 and CDR2 (germline): LNHDA, SQIVND (reference sequence). The ends lost 8 bases at V and 6 bases at J; junction bases unmatched: 9. This CDR3 is built from 14 residues. CDR3 protein: CASGVGGSSGELFF. The CDR3 DNA sequence: TGTGCCAGTGGAGTAGGCGGGAGCTCCGGGGAGCTGTTTTTT.